The rows below give T cell receptor beta chains drawn from one sample of a study of cytomegalovirus exposure and HLA in healthy donors. Sequenced by immunoSEQ multiplex PCR; TCRdb stores in-frame clones only, minus some. This table has around 150,000 clones, roughly three quarters appearing once. Sequenced material: PBMCs. These receptors originate from a male donor in good health and CMV-seronegative. Each CDR3 is given with its conserved first and last residue. The D gene is left open where the match is weak. The size of a clone is reported for some rows only, either as once, few or many, or as a class for expanded clones.

16 few TRBJ1-4 TRBD1 TRBV6-5 TGTGCCAGCAGTTACCTGTGGGGACAGGGTAATGAAAAACTGTTTTTT CASSYLWGQGNEKLFF
15 NA TRBJ1-6 NA TRBV6-6 TGTGCCAGCATCCCGACAGGCGGGTTCAATTCACCCCTCCACTTT CASIPTGGFNSPLHF
15 NA TRBJ2-1 NA TRBV6-6 TGTGCCAGCAGTTATCAGGGGGGCTCCTACAATGAGCAGTTCTTC CASSYQGGSYNEQFF
14 NA TRBJ2-7 TRBD1 TRBV18 TGTGCCAGCTCACGGACAGGGATCTCCTACGAGCAGTACTTC CASSRTGISYEQYF
12 NA TRBJ1-6 NA TRBV7-2 TGTGCCAGCAGCCACTATAATTCACCCCTCCACTTT CASSHYNSPLHF
14 NA TRBJ2-7 TRBD1 TRBV5-1 TGCGCCAGCAGCTTCCGGGACAGGGGCTACGAGCAGTACTTC CASSFRDRGYEQYF
15 NA TRBJ1-2 NA TRBV2 TGTGCCAGCAGTGAAAGGGGGGGAACTAACTATGGCTACACCTTC CASSERGGTNYGYTF
15 NA TRBJ1-6 NA TRBV27 TGTGCCAGCAGTTTAGGGCCCGGGGGGGGTTCACCCCTCCACTTT CASSLGPGGGSPLHF
14 NA TRBJ1-3 NA TRBV10-3 TGTGCCATCAGCGAAACTGACTCTGGAAACACCATATATTTT CAISETDSGNTIYF
12 few TRBJ1-1 NA TRBV5-6 TGTGCCAGCAGCTTGTTGAGGAATGAAGCTTTCTTT CASSLLRNEAFF
13 NA TRBJ2-5 TRBD2 TRBV30 TGTGCCTGGAAAGGCGGGGGGGCACGGACCCAGTACTTC CAWKGGGARTQYF
13 NA TRBJ1-5 TRBD1 TRBV19 TGTGCCAGTAGTGGGACAGATAATCAGCCCCAGCATTTT CASSGTDNQPQHF
14 NA TRBJ1-6 NA TRBV19 TGTGCCAGTAGCTGGGACATACCGAATTCACCCCTCCACTTT CASSWDIPNSPLHF
13 NA TRBJ1-1 NA TRBV30 TGTGCCTGGGGGCCCGGAGGGGTCGCTGAAGCTTTCTTT CAWGPGGVAEAFF
16 NA TRBJ1-1 TRBD1 TRBV11-3 TGTGCCAGCAACTCCCGGGACAGAGGGTTGGGCACTGAAGCTTTCTTT CASNSRDRGLGTEAFF
16 NA TRBJ2-1 TRBD2 TRBV5-4 TGTGCCAGCAGCAGAGGGACTAGCGGGGGGTCCAATGAGCAGTTCTTC CASSRGTSGGSNEQFF
16 NA TRBJ2-7 NA TRBV6-5 TGTGCCAGCAGTTTAGGGTCCCGCGGACAGAACTACGAGCAGTACTTC CASSLGSRGQNYEQYF
16 few TRBJ1-6 TRBD1 TRBV7-9 TGTTCCAGCAGCTCCTGGGAGGGACAGGGTAATTCACCCCTCCACTTT CSSSSWEGQGNSPLHF
18 NA TRBJ2-3 NA TRBV5-1 TGCGCCAGCAGCTTATCGCCAGGGGGGTTCCGACATGGGGATACGCAGTATTTT CASSLSPGGFRHGDTQYF
12 NA TRBJ1-2 NA TRBV7-2 TGTGCCAGCAGCTCCGCTCAGGGAGGCTACACCTTC CASSSAQGGYTF
13 NA TRBJ2-5 TRBD2 TRBV2 TGTGCCACGAAGCGGGGGGGCGGAGAGACCCAGTACTTC CATKRGGGETQYF
15 NA TRBJ1-4 NA TRBV7-9 TGTGCCAGCAGCCCGCTAGTTATCCGAAATGAAAAACTGTTTTTT CASSPLVIRNEKLFF
15 NA TRBJ1-2 TRBD1 TRBV5-1 TGCGCCAGCAGCTTGGGACAGGGGGCGAACTATGGCTACACCTTC CASSLGQGANYGYTF
16 NA TRBJ2-3 NA TRBV6-4 TGTGCCAGCAGTGACTCGATGGCAGGGCCCACAGATACGCAGTATTTT CASSDSMAGPTDTQYF
13 NA TRBJ2-1 NA TRBV6-5 TGTGCCAGCAGTAGGGACTTCTACAATGAGCAGTTCTTC CASSRDFYNEQFF
14 once TRBJ1-2 TRBD1 TRBV9 TGTGCCAGCAGCGCTCAGGGGGGCGGCTATGGCTACACCTTC CASSAQGGGYGYTF
14 NA TRBJ2-2 NA TRBV7-6 TGTGCCAGCCGATCGACAGGGAACACCGGGGAGCTGTTTTTT CASRSTGNTGELFF
16 NA TRBJ2-3 TRBD2 TRBV11-3 TGTGCCAGCAGCTTAGTCGTAGCGGGGAGCACAGATACGCAGTATTTT CASSLVVAGSTDTQYF
15 NA TRBJ2-7 NA TRBV7-9 TGTGCCAGCAGCCTGGGACACCCCAGAGTCTACGAGCAGTACTTC CASSLGHPRVYEQYF
16 NA TRBJ2-4 NA TRBV19 TGTGCCAGTAGTCCGGGGGTCGGGGGGCGCTTAGACATTCAGTACTTC CASSPGVGGRLDIQYF
12 NA TRBJ2-7 NA TRBV18 TGTGCCAGCTCACCGAGCTCCTACGAGCAGTACTTC CASSPSSYEQYF
16 NA TRBJ2-4 TRBD1 TRBV7-9 TGTGCCAGCAGCTTAGACGTAGGGGGCTGGGAAAACATTCAGTACTTC CASSLDVGGWENIQYF
14 NA TRBJ2-3 NA TRBV5-4 TGTGCCAGCACACCGGCCCCCAGGGGCGATACGCAGTATTTT CASTPAPRGDTQYF
15 NA TRBJ2-7 TRBD1 TRBV5-1 TGCGCCAGCAGCTTGGGGGACAGGGACTCCTACGAGCAGTACTTC CASSLGDRDSYEQYF
15 once TRBJ1-2 NA TRBV11-2 TGTGCCAGCAGCTTGGGGGGGCCGTTTAACTATGGCTACACCTTC CASSLGGPFNYGYTF
14 NA TRBJ2-7 NA TRBV6-1 TGTGCCAGCAGGACAGGACAGTCTCTTTACGAGCAGTACTTC CASRTGQSLYEQYF
13 NA TRBJ2-3 NA TRBV30 TGTGCCTGGAGTGTAGGAGGGACAGATACGCAGTATTTT CAWSVGGTDTQYF
14 NA TRBJ2-7 NA TRBV27 TGTGCCAGCAGTTTAGGTGGGACATCCTACGAGCAGTACTTC CASSLGGTSYEQYF
17 NA TRBJ2-2 TRBD2 TRBV11-3 TGTGCCAGCAGCCCACAAAGCGGGGGGCGCCACACCGGGGAGCTGTTTTTT CASSPQSGGRHTGELFF
16 NA TRBJ2-2 NA TRBV7-2 TGTGCCAGCAGCTTAGCGGGGGGGCGGAACACCGGGGAGCTGTTTTTT CASSLAGGRNTGELFF
15 NA TRBJ2-7 TRBD2 TRBV6-5 TGTGCCAGCAGTGCTACTAGCGGGGGGGCCTACGAGCAGTACTTC CASSATSGGAYEQYF
16 NA TRBJ2-2 TRBD2 TRBV7-3 TGTGCCAGCAGCTTACGCGGGGGGACCCCCACCGGGGAGCTGTTTTTT CASSLRGGTPTGELFF
15 NA TRBJ2-3 NA TRBV4-3 TGCGCCAGCAGCCAAGATTGGAGGGTGGTAGATACGCAGTATTTT CASSQDWRVVDTQYF
18 once TRBJ1-2 NA TRBV19 TGTGCCAGTAGTATACGTACCGGGACTCTAACCCCTCTCTATGGCTACACCTTC CASSIRTGTLTPLYGYTF
14 NA TRBJ2-1 NA TRBV6-5 TGTGCCAGCAGCCGGGGGGCCCCCTACAATGAGCAGTTCTTC CASSRGAPYNEQFF
14 NA TRBJ2-7 TRBD1 TRBV5-4 TGTGCCAGCAGCATCTACCGACAGGGTTACGAGCAGTACTTC CASSIYRQGYEQYF
16 NA TRBJ1-1 TRBD1 TRBV27 TGTGCCAGCAGTCCCTACAGGGGGCTAAGGTACACTGAAGCTTTCTTT CASSPYRGLRYTEAFF
17 NA TRBJ2-2 TRBD2 TRBV2 TGTGCCAGCAGAGCTGCCCGACTAGCGGGGAACACCGGGGAGCTGTTTTTT CASRAARLAGNTGELFF
13 NA TRBJ2-7 NA TRBV25-1 TGTGCCAGCAGTGAATCCAGGGCTTACGAGCAGTACTTC CASSESRAYEQYF
17 NA TRBJ1-6 NA TRBV9 TGTGCCAGCAGCGCCTCGCATTCGGGCTCCTATAATTCACCCCTCCACTTT CASSASHSGSYNSPLHF
14 once TRBJ2-7 NA TRBV29-1 TGCAGCGTCCTTACTCCCCGACAGCCCTACGAGCAGTACTTC CSVLTPRQPYEQYF
14 NA TRBJ1-3 NA TRBV30 TGTGCCTGGTGCGGTGGGTACTCTGGAAACACCATATATTTT CAWCGGYSGNTIYF
14 NA TRBJ1-1 NA TRBV5-1 TGCGCCAGCAGCGGCAGGGCTTCAGGGACTGAAGCTTTCTTT CASSGRASGTEAFF
17 NA TRBJ2-1 TRBD2 TRBV12-5 TGTGCTAGTGGTCCAACATGGTCTAGCGGGGGGGACAATGAGCAGTTCTTC CASGPTWSSGGDNEQFF